Presented here are 8 T cell receptor beta chains from one specimen sequenced in a study of blood T cells in healthy people across ages. For the second PCR, which ran for roughly 6 to 12 cycles, a sample-barcoded 5' primer and a J-beta primer mix were used. TCRdb passed the 5' RACE reads through MiXCR, listing each CDR3 protein once. The sample has some 1 million distinct CDR3 sequences; roughly 45% are singletons. The material sequenced was blood. These receptors came from a woman aged 60 to 75 in good health.

DNA of the CDR3: TGCAGCGTTGACAACGGATACACCGGGGAGCTGTTTTTT. Its protein product is CSVDNGYTGELFF. The chain is built from TRBV29-1 and TRBJ2-2; D is unresolved. CDR3 size: 13 residues. The V end was cut by 3 bases, the J end by 3 bases, with 8 bases between. Per the germline V gene, CDR1 is SQVTM and CDR2 is ANQGSEA.

A note on this clonotype: With a much larger clone just one base away, this may be a read error. The chain recombines TRBV14 with TRBJ1-2; D perhaps matches TRBD1 (5 bases). CDR1 and CDR2 from the germline V gene are SGHDN and FVKESK. The CDR3 runs to 13 residues. CDR3 in DNA: TGTGTCAGCAGCCAAGACCTGGGGGGAGGCTACACCTTC. It translates to CVSSQDLGGGYTF.

This clonotype was recorded a few times. V usage is TRBV20-1 and J usage is TRBJ2-1; 12 bases match TRBD2. There are 14 residues in the CDR3. The V segment lost 6 bases and the J segment 8 bases; nucleotides outside the gene matches: 8. Per germline, CDR1 DFQATT and CDR2 SNEGSKA (reference sequence). CDR3 nucleotide sequence: TGCAGTGCCATGACTAGCGGGAGTGGGTATGAGCAGTTCTTC. Protein sequence: CSAMTSGSGYEQFF.

The chain joins TRBV20-1 to TRBJ2-7; D remains ambiguous. CDR1 is DFQATT and CDR2 is SNEGSKA in the germline V gene (reference sequence). V was pared by 3 bases and J by 0 bases, with 15 bases between. The length of the CDR3 is 15 residues. The CDR3 bases are TGCAGTGCTAGGAGGTTAGCCCAAAGCTCCTACGAGCAGTACTTC. It specifies CSARRLAQSSYEQYF.

The chain carries TRBV4-2 and TRBJ1-6; TRBD1 agrees at 9 bases. Germline V gene lookup returns CDR1 LGHNA and CDR2 YNFKEQ. Unmatched junction bases numbered 9, after V lost 0 bases and J lost 6 bases. This CDR3 has 18 residues. The CDR3 DNA follows: TGTGCCAGCAGCCAAGAGATTAGTCACAGGGGGCGTAATTCACCCCTCCACTTT. This translates into CASSQEISHRGRNSPLHF.

The chain couples TRBV5-1 to TRBJ1-1, with D possibly TRBD1 on 5 matching bases. Trimming took 0 bases from V and 0 from J, leaving 6 bases between them. CDR3 size: 14 residues. The germline V gene has CDR1 SGHRS and CDR2 YFSETQ. CDR3 sequence (DNA): TGCGCCAGCAGCTTGGGACAGATGAACACTGAAGCTTTCTTT. Translating gives CASSLGQMNTEAFF.

The chain carries TRBV5-4 and TRBJ2-1; D remains ambiguous. Between the trimmed V and J ends, which lost 2 bases and 8 bases, there was a span of 17 bases. CDR3 length: 15 residues. CDR1 is SGHNT, CDR2 YYREEE, per germline (reference sequence). The DNA of the CDR3 is TGTGCCAGCAGCTTCGACCAAGGTAGAACGGATGAGCAGTTCTTC. Translating gives CASSFDQGRTDEQFF. Based on the CDR3 plus reference TRBV5-4 and TRBJ2-1, the full variable domain is ETGVTQSPTHLIKTRGQQVTLRCSSQSGHNTVSWYQQALGQGPQFIFQYYREEENGRGNFPPRFSGLQFPNYSSELNVNALELDDSALYLCASSFDQGRTDEQFFGPGTRLTVL.

The chain has TRBV19 and TRBJ2-7; D gene unclear. Trimming cost V 7 bases and J 0 bases, with 10 bases left between them. This CDR3 is built from 13 residues. From germline, CDR1 is LNHDA and CDR2 SQIVND (reference sequence). The CDR3: CASNPGGSYEQYF. The CDR3, as DNA: TGTGCCAGTAATCCCGGCGGCTCCTACGAGCAGTACTTC.